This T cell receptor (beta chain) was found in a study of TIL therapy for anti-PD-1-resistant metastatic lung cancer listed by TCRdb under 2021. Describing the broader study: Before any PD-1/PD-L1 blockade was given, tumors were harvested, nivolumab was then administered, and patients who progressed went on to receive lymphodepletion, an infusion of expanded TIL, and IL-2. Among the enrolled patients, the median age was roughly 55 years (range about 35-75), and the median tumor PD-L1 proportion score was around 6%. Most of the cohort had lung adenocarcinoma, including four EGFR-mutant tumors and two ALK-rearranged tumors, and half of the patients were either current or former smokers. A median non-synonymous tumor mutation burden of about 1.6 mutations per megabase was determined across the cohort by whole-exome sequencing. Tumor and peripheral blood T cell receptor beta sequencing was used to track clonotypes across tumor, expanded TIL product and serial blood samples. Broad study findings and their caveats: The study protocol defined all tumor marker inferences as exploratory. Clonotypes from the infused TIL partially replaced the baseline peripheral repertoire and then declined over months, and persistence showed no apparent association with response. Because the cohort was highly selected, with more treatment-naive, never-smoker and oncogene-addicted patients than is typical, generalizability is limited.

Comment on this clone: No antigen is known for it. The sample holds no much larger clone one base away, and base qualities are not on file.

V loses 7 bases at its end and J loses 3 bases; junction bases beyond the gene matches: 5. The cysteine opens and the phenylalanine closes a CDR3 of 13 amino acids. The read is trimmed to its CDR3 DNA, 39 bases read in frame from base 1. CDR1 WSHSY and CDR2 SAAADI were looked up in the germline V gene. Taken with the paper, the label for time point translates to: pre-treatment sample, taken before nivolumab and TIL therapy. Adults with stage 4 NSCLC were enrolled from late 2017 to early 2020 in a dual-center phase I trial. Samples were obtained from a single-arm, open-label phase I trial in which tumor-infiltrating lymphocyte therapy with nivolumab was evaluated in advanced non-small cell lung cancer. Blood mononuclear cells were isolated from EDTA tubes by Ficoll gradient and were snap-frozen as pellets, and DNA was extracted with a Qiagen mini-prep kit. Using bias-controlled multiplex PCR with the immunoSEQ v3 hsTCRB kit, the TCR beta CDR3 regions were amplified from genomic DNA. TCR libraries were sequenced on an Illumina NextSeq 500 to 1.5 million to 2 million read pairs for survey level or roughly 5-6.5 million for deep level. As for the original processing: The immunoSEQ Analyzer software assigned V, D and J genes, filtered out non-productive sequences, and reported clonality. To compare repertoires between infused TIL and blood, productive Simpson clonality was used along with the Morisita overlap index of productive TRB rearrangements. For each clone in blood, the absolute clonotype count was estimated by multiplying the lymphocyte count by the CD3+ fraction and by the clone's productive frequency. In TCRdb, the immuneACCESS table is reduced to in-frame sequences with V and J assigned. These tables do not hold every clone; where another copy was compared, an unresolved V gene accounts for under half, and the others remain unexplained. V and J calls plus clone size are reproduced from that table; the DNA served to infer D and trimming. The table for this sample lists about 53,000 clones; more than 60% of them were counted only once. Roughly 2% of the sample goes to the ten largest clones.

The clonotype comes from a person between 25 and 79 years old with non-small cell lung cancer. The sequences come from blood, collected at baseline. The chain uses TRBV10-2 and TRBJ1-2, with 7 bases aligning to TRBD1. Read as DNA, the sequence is TGCGCCAGCAAAACTGGGACAGACTATGGCTACACCTTC. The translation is CASKTGTDYGYTF.